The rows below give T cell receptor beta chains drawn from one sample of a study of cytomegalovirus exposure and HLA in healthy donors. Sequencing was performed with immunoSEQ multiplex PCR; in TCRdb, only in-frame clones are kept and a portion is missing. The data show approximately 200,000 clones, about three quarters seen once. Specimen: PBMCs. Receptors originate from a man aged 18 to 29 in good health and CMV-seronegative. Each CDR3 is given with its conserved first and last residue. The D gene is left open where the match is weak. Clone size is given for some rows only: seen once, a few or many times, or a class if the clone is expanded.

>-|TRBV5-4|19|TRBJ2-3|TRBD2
CASSLLGTSGSRGTDTQYF
TGTGCCAGCAGCTTGTTAGGGACTAGCGGGAGTAGGGGCACAGATACGCAGTATTTT
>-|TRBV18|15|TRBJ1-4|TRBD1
CASSPPSTGNEKLFF
TGTGCCAGCTCACCCCCATCGACAGGGAACGAAAAACTGTTTTTT
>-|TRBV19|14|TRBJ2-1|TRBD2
CASRIGLANNEQFF
TGTGCCAGTAGGATAGGACTAGCGAACAATGAGCAGTTCTTC
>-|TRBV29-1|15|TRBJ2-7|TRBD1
CSVSPGQGALYEQYF
TGCAGCGTAAGTCCGGGACAGGGGGCCCTATACGAGCAGTACTTC
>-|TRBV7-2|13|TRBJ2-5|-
CASSPSSKETQYF
TGTGCCAGCAGCCCCAGTTCCAAAGAGACCCAGTACTTC
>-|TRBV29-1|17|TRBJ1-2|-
CSVEGFGRVDRDDGYTF
TGCAGCGTTGAGGGTTTTGGCAGGGTGGATCGTGACGACGGCTACACCTTC
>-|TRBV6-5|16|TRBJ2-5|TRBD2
CASSYSQGLSQETQYF
TGTGCCAGCAGTTACTCCCAGGGACTATCACAAGAGACCCAGTACTTC
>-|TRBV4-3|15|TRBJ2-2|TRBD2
CASRHAGANTGELFF
TGCGCCAGCCGTCACGCGGGGGCGAACACCGGGGAGCTGTTTTTT
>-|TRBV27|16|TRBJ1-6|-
CASSLSGTNIFSPLHF
TGTGCCAGCAGTTTATCCGGGACAAATATTTTCTCACCCCTCCACTTT
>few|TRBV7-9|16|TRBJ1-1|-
CASSLDREVMNTEAFF
TGTGCCAGCAGCTTAGATCGCGAAGTAATGAACACTGAAGCTTTCTTT
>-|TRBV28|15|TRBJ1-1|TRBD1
CASSLYGQVNTEAFF
TGTGCCAGCAGTTTATACGGACAGGTGAACACTGAAGCTTTCTTT
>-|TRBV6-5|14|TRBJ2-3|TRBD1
CASSYRQGSDTQYF
TGTGCCAGCAGTTACAGACAGGGATCAGATACGCAGTATTTT
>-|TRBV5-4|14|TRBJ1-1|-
CASSLGYRDTEAFF
TGTGCCAGCAGCTTGGGTTACAGGGACACTGAAGCTTTCTTT